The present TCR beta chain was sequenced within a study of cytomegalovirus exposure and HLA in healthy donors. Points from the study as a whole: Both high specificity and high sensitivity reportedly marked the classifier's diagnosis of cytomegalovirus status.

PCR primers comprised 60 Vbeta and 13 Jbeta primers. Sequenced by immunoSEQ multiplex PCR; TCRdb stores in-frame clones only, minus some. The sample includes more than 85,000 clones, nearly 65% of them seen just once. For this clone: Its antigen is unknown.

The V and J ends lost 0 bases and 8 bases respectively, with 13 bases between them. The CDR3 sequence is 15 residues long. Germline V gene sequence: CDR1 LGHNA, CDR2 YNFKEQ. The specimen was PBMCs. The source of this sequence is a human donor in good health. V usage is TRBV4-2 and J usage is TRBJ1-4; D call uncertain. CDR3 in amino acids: CASSQDTPSLEKLFF. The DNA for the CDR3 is TGTGCCAGCAGCCAAGATACCCCCTCACTCGAAAAACTGTTTTTT.